Listed here are 6 T cell receptor beta chains from one sample, sequenced in a study of blood T cell repertoires in COVID-19. TCRdb keeps only in-frame clones here, not all; method: immunoSEQ multiplex PCR. This table has around 170,000 clones, about 89% appearing once. Specimen: peripheral blood. These TCRs come from a man between 18 and 35 years old who had recovered from COVID-19.

CDR3: CASSMRDRARGDTQYF. In DNA, the CDR3 is TGTGCCAGTAGTATGAGGGACAGGGCGCGAGGGGATACGCAGTATTTT. The chain carries TRBV19 and TRBJ2-3; 9 nucleotides line up with TRBD1. This CDR3 region has 16 residues. Germline CDR1 reads LNHDA; CDR2 reads SQIVND (reference sequence). The V and J ends lost 3 bases and 6 bases, in that order; junction bases with no gene match: 10.

This clone was recorded only once. The chain links TRBV7-7 to TRBJ2-3; 11 bases agree with TRBD2. The CDR3 contains 21 residues. The V gene's germline CDR1 is SSHAT and CDR2 FNYEAQ (reference sequence). The CDR3 sequence: CATQGGLAEKGEAGLTDTQYF. The DNA for the CDR3 is TGTGCAACGCAAGGGGGACTAGCGGAGAAGGGGGAGGCCGGTTTAACAGATACGCAGTATTTT.

The rearrangement links TRBV2 to TRBJ1-5; D not certain. This CDR3 is 14 amino acids long. Germline V gives CDR1 SNHLY, CDR2 FYNNEI. V was pared by 1 base and J by 3 bases, with 7 bases between. The DNA for the CDR3 is TGTGCCAGCAGTGAAGTGGCGGACAATCAGCCCCAGCATTTT. Translating gives CASSEVADNQPQHF.

V gene TRBV19 combines with J gene TRBJ1-4; D unresolved. Germline lookup yields CDR1 LNHDA and CDR2 SQIVND (reference sequence). The CDR3 spans 14 residues. The V end lost 5 bases, the J end lost 7 bases, and 14 bases lay between the germline ends. In nucleotides, the CDR3 is TGTGCCAGTAGTCCGGTCCCAGAGGGTGAAAAACTGTTTTTT. Residues: CASSPVPEGEKLFF.

In the case of this clone: Sequence at one end of the junction differs from germline and may be a read error. This chain uses TRBV19 with TRBJ1-2, with TRBD1 matching over 7 bases. CDR3 length: 13 residues. The germline V gene encodes CDR1 LNHDA and CDR2 SQIVND (reference sequence). The CDR3 sequence is CASSPGDSVTAGF. The CDR3 nucleotides read TGTGCCAGTAGCCCAGGGGACAGCGTTACCGCGGGCTTC.

The chain is built from TRBV6-6 and TRBJ2-1, with D unresolved. Trimming left V 2 bases short and J 5 bases short, with 10 bases between. The CDR3 loop spans 14 amino acids. Germline assignment: CDR1 MNHNY and CDR2 SVGAGI (reference sequence). The CDR3 nucleotides are TGTGCCAGCAGTTACGGGCCCGCTGACAATGAGCAGTTCTTC. It specifies CASSYGPADNEQFF.